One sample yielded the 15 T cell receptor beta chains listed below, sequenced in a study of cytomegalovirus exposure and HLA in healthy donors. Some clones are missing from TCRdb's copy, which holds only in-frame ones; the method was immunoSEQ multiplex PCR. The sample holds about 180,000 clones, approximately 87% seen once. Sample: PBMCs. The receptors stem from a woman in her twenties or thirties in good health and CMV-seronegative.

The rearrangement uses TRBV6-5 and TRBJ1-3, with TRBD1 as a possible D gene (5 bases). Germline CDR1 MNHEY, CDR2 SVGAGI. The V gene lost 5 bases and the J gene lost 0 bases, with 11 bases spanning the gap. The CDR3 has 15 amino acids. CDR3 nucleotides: TGTGCCAGCAGTACAGGACCGGACTCTGGAAACACCATATATTTT. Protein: CASSTGPDSGNTIYF.

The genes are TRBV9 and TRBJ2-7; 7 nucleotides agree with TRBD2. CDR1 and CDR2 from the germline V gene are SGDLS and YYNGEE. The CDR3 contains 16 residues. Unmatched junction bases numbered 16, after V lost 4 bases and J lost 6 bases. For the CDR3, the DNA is TGTGCCAGCAGCCCCCGTGGGGGGGTCCTCGCCCCCGAGCAGTACTTC. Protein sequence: CASSPRGGVLAPEQYF.

The CDR3 spells CASSWTVAAHF. In DNA, the CDR3 is TGCGCCAGCAGCTGGACAGTCGCGGCGCATTTT. The rearrangement links TRBV5-1 to TRBJ1-5; a weak D match, TRBD1 (6 bases). CDR3 length: 11 amino acids. Germline assignment: CDR1 SGHRS and CDR2 YFSETQ. Trimming took 3 bases from V and 15 from J, leaving 13 bases between them.

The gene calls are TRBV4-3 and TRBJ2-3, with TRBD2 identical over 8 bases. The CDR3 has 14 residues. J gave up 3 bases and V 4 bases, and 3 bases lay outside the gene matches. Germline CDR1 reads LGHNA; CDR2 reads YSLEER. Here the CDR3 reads CASSPGGATDTQYF. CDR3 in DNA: TGCGCCAGCAGCCCCGGGGGGGCGACAGATACGCAGTATTTT.

CDR3 nucleotide sequence: TGCGCCAGCAGCTTGGTACTAGCGGGGAATTACGAGCAGTACTTC. It yields the protein CASSLVLAGNYEQYF. The V call is TRBV5-1, the J call TRBJ2-7; 10 bases are a match to TRBD2. V lost 0 bases to trimming and J lost 4 bases; unmatched junction nucleotides: 4. The CDR3 is 15 amino acids. The germline gives CDR1 SGHRS, CDR2 YFSETQ.

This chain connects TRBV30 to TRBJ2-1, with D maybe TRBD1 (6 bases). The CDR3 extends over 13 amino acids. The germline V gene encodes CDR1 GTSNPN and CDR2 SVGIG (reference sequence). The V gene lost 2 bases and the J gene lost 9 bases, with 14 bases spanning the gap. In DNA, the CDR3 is TGTGCCTGGAGTACGACAGGTTTGGCTGAGCAGTTCTTC. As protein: CAWSTTGLAEQFF.

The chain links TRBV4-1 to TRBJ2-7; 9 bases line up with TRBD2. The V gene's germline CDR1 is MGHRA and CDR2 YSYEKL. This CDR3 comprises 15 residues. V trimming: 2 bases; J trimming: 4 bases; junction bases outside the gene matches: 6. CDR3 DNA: TGCGCCAGCAGCCAATTTAGCGGGGGTCCTTACGAGCAGTACTTC. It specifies CASSQFSGGPYEQYF.

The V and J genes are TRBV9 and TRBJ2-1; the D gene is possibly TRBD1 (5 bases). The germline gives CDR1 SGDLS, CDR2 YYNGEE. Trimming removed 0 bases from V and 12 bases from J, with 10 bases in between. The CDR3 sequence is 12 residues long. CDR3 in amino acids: CASSVGQGRQFF. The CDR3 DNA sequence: TGTGCCAGCAGCGTAGGGCAGGGAAGGCAGTTCTTC.

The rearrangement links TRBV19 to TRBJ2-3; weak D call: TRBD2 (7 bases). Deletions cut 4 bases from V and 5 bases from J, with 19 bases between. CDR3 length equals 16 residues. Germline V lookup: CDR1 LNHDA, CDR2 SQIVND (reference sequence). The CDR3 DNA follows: TGTGCCAGTAGTAGAGGGTCGGGGGGCGGGGAAGATACGCAGTATTTT. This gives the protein CASSRGSGGGEDTQYF.

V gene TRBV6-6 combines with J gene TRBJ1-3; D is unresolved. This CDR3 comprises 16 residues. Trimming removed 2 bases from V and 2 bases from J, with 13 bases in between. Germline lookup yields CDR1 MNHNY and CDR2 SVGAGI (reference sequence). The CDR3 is CASSYGWGVPGNTIYF. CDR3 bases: TGTGCCAGCAGTTACGGTTGGGGAGTTCCTGGAAACACCATATATTTT.

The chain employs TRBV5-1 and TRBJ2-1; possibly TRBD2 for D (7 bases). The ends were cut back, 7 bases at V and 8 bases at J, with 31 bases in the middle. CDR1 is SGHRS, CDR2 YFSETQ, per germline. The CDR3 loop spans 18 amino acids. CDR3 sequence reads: CASGRGLVGGLFSDEQFF. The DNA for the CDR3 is TGCGCCAGCGGCCGGGGGTTGGTGGGGGGGCTGTTTTCGGATGAGCAGTTCTTC. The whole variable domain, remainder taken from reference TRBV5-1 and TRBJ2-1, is KAGVTQTPRYLIKTRGQQVTLSCSPISGHRSVSWYQQTPGQGLQFLFEYFSETQRNKGNFPGRFSGRQFSNSRSEMNVSTLELGDSALYLCASGRGLVGGLFSDEQFFGPGTRLTVL.

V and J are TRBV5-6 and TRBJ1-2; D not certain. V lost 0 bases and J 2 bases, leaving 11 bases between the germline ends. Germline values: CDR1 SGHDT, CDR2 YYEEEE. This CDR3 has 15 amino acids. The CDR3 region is CASSLDTWANYGYTF. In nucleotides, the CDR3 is TGTGCCAGCAGCTTGGATACATGGGCAAACTATGGCTACACCTTC. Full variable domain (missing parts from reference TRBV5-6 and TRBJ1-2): DAGVTQSPTHLIKTRGQQVTLRCSPKSGHDTVSWYQQALGQGPQFIFQYYEEEERQRGNFPDRFSGHQFPNYSSELNVNALLLGDSALYLCASSLDTWANYGYTFGSGTRLTVV.

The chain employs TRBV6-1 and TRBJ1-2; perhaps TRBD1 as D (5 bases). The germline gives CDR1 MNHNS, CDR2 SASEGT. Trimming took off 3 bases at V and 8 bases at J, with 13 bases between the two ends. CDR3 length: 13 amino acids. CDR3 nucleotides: TGTGCCAGCAGTGATTGGGGGGTGCGGGGCTACACCTTC. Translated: CASSDWGVRGYTF.

CDR3 bases: TGTGCCAGCTCAGACACGTGGCAGGGGAACACTGAAGCTTTCTTT. Translated: CASSDTWQGNTEAFF. The rearrangement joins TRBV18 to TRBJ1-1, with TRBD1 as a possible D gene (5 bases). The CDR3 runs 15 residues. V was pared by 5 bases and J by 1 base, with 14 bases between. CDR1 and CDR2 (germline): KGHSH, LQKENI.

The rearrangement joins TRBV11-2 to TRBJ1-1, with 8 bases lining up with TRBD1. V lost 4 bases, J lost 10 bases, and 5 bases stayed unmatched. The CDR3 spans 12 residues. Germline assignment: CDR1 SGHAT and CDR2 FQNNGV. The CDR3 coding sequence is TGTGCCAGCAGCTCGACAGGGGCCGTAGCTTTCTTT. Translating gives CASSSTGAVAFF. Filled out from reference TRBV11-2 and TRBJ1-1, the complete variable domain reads EAGVAQSPRYKIIEKRQSVAFWCNPISGHATLYWYQQILGQGPKLLIQFQNNGVVDDSQLPKDRFSAERLKGVDSTLKIQPAKLEDSAVYLCASSSTGAVAFFGQGTRLTVV.